These 27 T cell receptor beta chains were all obtained from the same sample, sequenced in a study of cytomegalovirus exposure and HLA in healthy donors. The PCR contained 60 Vbeta and 13 Jbeta primers. Clones were sequenced by immunoSEQ multiplex PCR, and TCRdb holds only the in-frame ones, with some missing. The repertoire holds 50,000 to 70,000 clones, with roughly four fifths as singletons. Sequencing used PBMCs. Source of these receptors: a human donor in good health.

About this clone: At one of its ends the junction is not consistent with the germline gene, which may arise from a read error. This chain connects TRBV2 to TRBJ1-2, with TRBD1 matching over 7 bases. From germline, CDR1 is SNHLY and CDR2 FYNNEI. The CDR3 is 14 amino acids. Here the CDR3 reads CASNEQGPIYGYTF. The CDR3 DNA reads TGTGCCAGCAATGAACAGGGGCCGATCTATGGCTACACCTTC.

This clone came up once. The V and J genes are TRBV5-4 and TRBJ2-5; possibly TRBD1 for D (6 bases). Judging by the DNA end, TRBJ2-7 fits better; the J call may be wrong. Germline V gene lookup returns CDR1 SGHNT and CDR2 YYREEE (reference sequence). The CDR3 length is 16 residues. CDR3 region: CASSGGGIGGSYEQYF. In nucleotides, the CDR3 is TGTGCCAGCAGTGGGGGTGGTATAGGGGGCTCCTACGAGCAGTACTTC.

The chain has TRBV18 and TRBJ1-4, with a weak D call TRBD1 (6 bases). The CDR3 contains 15 residues. V lost 5 bases to trimming and J lost 2 bases, with 12 bases between them. Germline CDR1 KGHSH, CDR2 LQKENI. CDR3 bases: TGTGCCAGCTCAAGACAGGAGTCGACTAATGAAAAACTGTTTTTT. It yields the protein CASSRQESTNEKLFF.

The rearrangement uses TRBV4-1 and TRBJ2-5, with D perhaps TRBD1 (5 bases). Germline-derived CDR1 and CDR2 are MGHRA and YSYEKL. This CDR3 is built from 18 residues. With 5 bases removed from V and 0 bases from J, the gap between germline ends came to 22 bases. CDR3 coding DNA: TGCGCCAGCAGCAGCCCAGGGCTCAGGACCCGGAACCAAGAGACCCAGTACTTC. Its protein is CASSSPGLRTRNQETQYF.

The chain joins TRBV28 to TRBJ2-1, with 8 bases identical to TRBD2. This CDR3 has 14 residues. The germline V gene has CDR1 MDHEN and CDR2 SYDVKM. V dropped 6 bases and J dropped 7; count of bases not matched to a gene: 8. The CDR3 nucleotides are TGTGCCAGCAGCCCACCCGGGAGGGTTAATGAGCAGTTCTTC. This codes for CASSPPGRVNEQFF. Full variable domain (rest looked up from reference TRBV28 and TRBJ2-1): DVKVTQSSRYLVKRTGEKVFLECVQDMDHENMFWYRQDPGLGLRLIYFSYDVKMKEKGDIPEGYSVSREKKERFSLILESASTNQTSMYLCASSPPGRVNEQFFGPGTRLTVL.

The chain has TRBV5-6 and TRBJ2-1; 7 nucleotides match TRBD2. The length of the CDR3 is 11 residues. Trimming took 3 bases from V and 12 from J; bases not matched to a gene: 3. Per the germline V gene, CDR1 is SGHDT and CDR2 is YYEEEE. This chain's CDR3 is CASSSAGMQFF. The CDR3 nucleotides read TGTGCCAGCAGCTCAGCGGGAATGCAGTTCTTC.

This chain links TRBV15 with TRBJ2-1; 8 nucleotides agree with TRBD2. Germline CDR1 LNHNV, CDR2 YYDKDF (reference sequence). The V and J ends lost 0 bases and 7 bases, in that order; junction bases with no gene match: 14. CDR3 size: 18 residues. The CDR3 region is CATSRDYGLALSSNEQFF. The CDR3 DNA sequence: TGTGCCACCAGCAGAGATTACGGACTAGCATTGAGTTCGAATGAGCAGTTCTTC. Variable domain in full (rest from reference TRBV15 and TRBJ2-1): DAMVIQNPRYQVTQFGKPVTLSCSQTLNHNVMYWYQQKSSQAPKLLFHYYDKDFNNEADTPDNFQSRRPNTSFCFLDIRSPGLGDTAMYLCATSRDYGLALSSNEQFFGPGTRLTVL.

This chain joins TRBV6-1 and TRBJ2-1, with 8 nucleotides matching TRBD1. With 7 bases clipped from V and 0 bases from J, the junction kept 2 bases outside the gene matches. The CDR3 is 14 amino acids. Germline CDR1 is MNHNS and CDR2 is SASEGT. CDR3 coding DNA: TGTGCCAGCACAACAGGGGGCTCCTACAATGAGCAGTTCTTC. As protein: CASTTGGSYNEQFF.

This rearrangement joins TRBV6-5 to TRBJ1-1, with TRBD1 matching over 8 bases. Germline CDR1 MNHEY, CDR2 SVGAGI. With 2 bases clipped from V and 3 bases from J, the junction kept 8 bases outside the gene matches. This CDR3 region has 16 residues. CDR3 nucleotide sequence: TGTGCCAGCAGTTACCATAGACGGGACAGGTACACTGAAGCTTTCTTT. This gives the protein CASSYHRRDRYTEAFF.

This chain connects TRBV4-3 to TRBJ2-3; the match to TRBD2 covers 9 bases. CDR3 size: 18 residues. V gave up 4 bases and J gave up 0 bases; unmatched junction bases: 11. Germline V gives CDR1 LGHNA, CDR2 YSLEER. The CDR3 DNA is TGCGCCAGCAGCCTAAGGTCTAGCGGGGACTCTAGCACAGATACGCAGTATTTT. Translated, it gives CASSLRSSGDSSTDTQYF.

The rearrangement uses TRBV18 and TRBJ1-2, with D possibly being TRBD1 (5 bases). V was cut by 8 bases and J by 4 bases, with 20 bases left in between. The CDR3 is 15 residues long. The germline V gene encodes CDR1 KGHSH and CDR2 LQKENI. The chain's CDR3 is CASTQDRQDRYGYTF. In DNA form, the CDR3 reads TGTGCCAGCACCCAAGACAGACAAGATCGCTATGGCTACACCTTC.

This clone was found a few times. This chain uses TRBV6-1 with TRBJ2-5; 12 bases align to TRBD2. V was pared by 2 bases and J by 4 bases, with 2 bases of the junction left unmatched. The CDR3 loop spans 15 amino acids. Germline CDR1 MNHNS, CDR2 SASEGT. The CDR3, as DNA: TGTGCCAGCAGTGAACTAGCGGGGGGGCCAGAGACCCAGTACTTC. This translates into CASSELAGGPETQYF.

This chain joins TRBV6-5 and TRBJ1-4, with 7 bases matching TRBD1. Trimming removed 6 bases from V and 3 bases from J; junction bases left unmatched: 4. There are 14 residues in the CDR3. Germline V lookup: CDR1 MNHEY, CDR2 SVGAGI. This CDR3 reads CASSPDRANEKLFF. CDR3 bases: TGTGCCAGCAGCCCCGACAGGGCTAATGAAAAACTGTTTTTT.

This chain uses TRBV4-3 with TRBJ2-5, with a possible D match to TRBD2 (6 bases). V lost 4 bases and J 5 bases, leaving 14 bases between the germline ends. CDR1 and CDR2 (germline): LGHNA, YSLEER. The CDR3 consists of 14 residues. The chain's CDR3 is CASSPILGGETQYF. CDR3 nucleotides: TGCGCCAGCAGCCCCATATTAGGAGGGGAGACCCAGTACTTC.

This chain uses TRBV9 with TRBJ2-5; the D gene is possibly TRBD2 (5 bases). The CDR3 contains 17 residues. In germline, CDR1 is SGDLS, CDR2 YYNGEE. Between the trimmed V and J ends, which lost 1 base and 0 bases, there was a span of 16 bases. The CDR3 region is CASSVSPMGAYQETQYF. The DNA for the CDR3 is TGTGCCAGCAGCGTAAGCCCCATGGGAGCGTACCAAGAGACCCAGTACTTC.

CDR3 sequence: CASSVVRGLAGLGPNEQFF. In DNA form, the CDR3 reads TGTGCCAGCAGCGTAGTTAGGGGACTAGCGGGGTTAGGGCCCAATGAGCAGTTCTTC. The chain is built from TRBV9 and TRBJ2-1, with 13 bases identical to TRBD2. Looked up from germline, CDR1 is SGDLS and CDR2 is YYNGEE. This CDR3 comprises 19 residues. After removal of 0 bases from V and 6 bases from J, the junction contained 12 bases not matched to a gene.

The V gene is TRBV2, the J gene TRBJ2-1; 7 bases line up with TRBD2. V lost 7 bases and J lost 6; bases outside the gene matches: 15. Germline V gene lookup returns CDR1 SNHLY and CDR2 FYNNEI. This CDR3 spans 16 amino acids. DNA for the CDR3: TGTGCCAGCAATGCCTTCACAAGCGGGATCAGCAATGAGCAGTTCTTC. Its protein product is CASNAFTSGISNEQFF. Full variable domain (outside the CDR3, taken from reference TRBV2 and TRBJ2-1): EPEVTQTPSHQVTQMGQEVILRCVPISNHLYFYWYRQILGQKVEFLVSFYNNEISEKSEIFDDQFSVERPDGSNFTLKIRSTKLEDSAMYFCASNAFTSGISNEQFFGPGTRLTVL.

This chain joins TRBV5-1 and TRBJ1-2; D is unresolved. CDR3 size: 12 residues. Trimming removed 4 bases at V and 8 bases at J, with 12 bases between. CDR1 is SGHRS and CDR2 is YFSETQ in the germline V gene. CDR3 protein: CASSVSGVGYTF. The DNA for the CDR3 is TGCGCCAGCAGCGTCAGTGGAGTGGGCTACACCTTC.

The chain joins TRBV30 to TRBJ1-4; 8 bases fit TRBD1. Trimming cost V 2 bases and J 8 bases; bases outside gene matches: 4. CDR3 length: 13 residues. Germline V gives CDR1 GTSNPN, CDR2 SVGIG (reference sequence). In DNA, the CDR3 is TGTGCCTGGAGTATCAGGACAGGGGAAAAACTGTTTTTT. As protein: CAWSIRTGEKLFF.

The chain combines TRBV30 with TRBJ2-1; 8 nucleotides align to TRBD2. Losses at the gene ends were 1 base for V and 4 bases for J; bases not matched to a gene: 6. This CDR3 has 15 residues. CDR1 is GTSNPN, CDR2 SVGIG, per germline (reference sequence). The CDR3 DNA sequence: TGTGCCTGGAGTGATCGCGGGAGGTTATACAATGAGCAGTTCTTC. Protein sequence: CAWSDRGRLYNEQFF. The full variable domain, rest sourced from reference TRBV30 and TRBJ2-1, is SQTIHQWPATLVQPVGSPLSLECTVEGTSNPNLYWYRQAAGRGLQLLFYSVGIGQISSEVPQNLSASRPQDRQFILSSKKLLLSDSGFYLCAWSDRGRLYNEQFFGPGTRLTVL.

The rearrangement joins TRBV5-6 to TRBJ1-6, with D hard to call. The CDR3 covers 14 residues. Germline CDR1 and CDR2: SGHDT and YYEEEE. Trimming stripped 0 bases from V and 5 bases from J, with 6 bases between. The CDR3 region is CASSLVPDNSPLHF. In DNA, the CDR3 is TGTGCCAGCAGCTTGGTACCAGATAATTCACCCCTCCACTTT.

The chain couples TRBV4-2 to TRBJ1-1; 9 bases match TRBD1. With 4 bases clipped from V and 10 bases from J, the junction kept 13 bases outside the gene matches. This CDR3 comprises 15 residues. The germline V gene has CDR1 LGHNA and CDR2 YNFKEQ. CDR3 protein: CASSRYGGDRDGAFF. As DNA, the CDR3 is TGTGCCAGCAGCCGATACGGAGGGGACAGGGACGGAGCTTTCTTT.

This rearrangement joins TRBV7-9 to TRBJ2-7; D may be TRBD1 (5 bases). In germline, CDR1 is SEHNR, CDR2 FQNEAQ (reference sequence). V lost 6 bases and J 2 bases, leaving 17 bases between the germline ends. CDR3 length equals 15 residues. CDR3 coding DNA: TGTGCCAGCAGTTATACAGGAGTCTTAACCTACGAGCAGTACTTC. Its protein product is CASSYTGVLTYEQYF.

This clone was seen a few times. The J gene is TRBJ2-5, the V gene TRBV2, with 9 positions matching TRBD2. The CDR3 extends over 15 amino acids. Germline V gene data show CDR1 as SNHLY and CDR2 as FYNNEI. The trim removed 2 bases at V and 2 bases at J, leaving 3 bases unmatched. CDR3 in DNA: TGTGCCAGCAGTGAACTAGCGGGGATTCAAGAGACCCAGTACTTC. It is translated as CASSELAGIQETQYF.

The chain has TRBV13 and TRBJ1-3; a weak D match, TRBD1 (5 bases). The V and J ends lost 1 base and 2 bases respectively, with 12 bases between them. CDR3 size: 16 residues. Germline assignment: CDR1 PRHDT and CDR2 FYEKMQ (reference sequence). CDR3 bases: TGTGCCAGCAGCTTAGATGTTCGGGGGGCTGGAAACACCATATATTTT. This codes for CASSLDVRGAGNTIYF.

The rearrangement uses TRBV27 and TRBJ2-1, with a tentative D call TRBD2 (6 bases). This CDR3 has 15 residues. The germline V and J ends were trimmed by 0 bases and 0 bases, with 6 bases remaining between them. Germline-derived CDR1 and CDR2 are MNHEY and SMNVEV (reference sequence). CDR3 DNA sequence: TGTGCCAGCAGTTTATCGGGGGGCTCCTACAATGAGCAGTTCTTC. It translates to CASSLSGGSYNEQFF.

This sequence joins TRBV7-6 and TRBJ2-5; 13 bases map to TRBD2. CDR3 size: 16 residues. Trimming cost V 5 bases and J 1 base; bases outside gene matches: 4. The germline gives CDR1 SGHVS, CDR2 FNYEAQ. The CDR3 bases are TGTGCCAGCAGCCCGCGACTAGCGGGAGGCCAAGAGACCCAGTACTTC. Protein product: CASSPRLAGGQETQYF.